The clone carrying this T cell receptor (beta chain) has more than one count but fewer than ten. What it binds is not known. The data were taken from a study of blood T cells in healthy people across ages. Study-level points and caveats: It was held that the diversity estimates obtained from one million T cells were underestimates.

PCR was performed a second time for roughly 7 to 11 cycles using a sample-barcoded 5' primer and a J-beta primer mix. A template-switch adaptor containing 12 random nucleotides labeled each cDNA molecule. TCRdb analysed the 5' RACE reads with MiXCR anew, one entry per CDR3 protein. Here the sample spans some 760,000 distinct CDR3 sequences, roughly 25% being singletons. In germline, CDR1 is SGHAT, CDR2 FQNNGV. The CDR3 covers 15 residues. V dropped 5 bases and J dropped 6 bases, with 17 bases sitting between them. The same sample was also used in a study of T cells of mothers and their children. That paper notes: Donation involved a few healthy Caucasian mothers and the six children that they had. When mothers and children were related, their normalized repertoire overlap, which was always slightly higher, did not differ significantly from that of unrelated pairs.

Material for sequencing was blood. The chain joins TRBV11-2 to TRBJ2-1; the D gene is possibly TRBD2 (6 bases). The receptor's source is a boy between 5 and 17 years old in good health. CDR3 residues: CASSLGTPLGNEQFF. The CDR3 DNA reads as TGTGCCAGCAGCCTAGGGACTCCCTTGGGCAATGAGCAGTTCTTC.